This T cell receptor (beta chain) was retrieved from a study of blood T cell repertoires in COVID-19. Background on the study: Acute-phase and convalescent COVID-19 samples originated in the United States, Italy and Spain. T cells, B-cell-depleted T cells, or PBMCs supplied cDNA or gDNA.

V lost 5 bases to trimming and J lost 7 bases, with 14 bases between them. The CDR3 contains 13 residues. Germline V CDR1 and CDR2: MNHEY, SVGAGI. As processed by the authors: Estimates of nucleated cell counts were drawn from the amplification of reference gene primers. Libraries were prepared by immunoSEQ multiplex PCR; TCRdb keeps only in-frame clonotypes and omits some of them. V, J and clone size reflect that table, while D and trimming were determined from the DNA. The sample carries 200,000 to 300,000 clones, 85% recorded once. This clonotype originated in an older woman with active or convalescent COVID-19. This rearrangement joins TRBV6-5 to TRBJ1-2; D gene ambiguous. Sample: peripheral blood. In nucleotides, the CDR3 is TGTGCCAGCAGTAACTTGGAGGGTGCTGGCTACACCTTC. It encodes CASSNLEGAGYTF.